This TCR beta chain is from a study of blood T cell repertoires in COVID-19. Turning to the study itself: Samples representing acute and convalescent COVID-19 were sourced from the United States, Italy and Spain.

Germline V gene sequence: CDR1 SEHNR, CDR2 FQNEAQ (reference sequence). The junction had 0 bases not matched to a gene; V was cut back by 1 base and J by 4 bases. The CDR3 loop spans 15 amino acids. Measured with immunoSEQ multiplex PCR; TCRdb has only the in-frame clones, and not every one. The repertoire holds roughly 53,000 clones, with approximately 87% as singletons. The J gene is TRBJ1-6, the V gene TRBV7-9; 8 bases are shared with TRBD1. The sequenced sample was peripheral blood. The clonotype comes from a woman over 75 with COVID-19, enrolled during active disease. Here the CDR3 reads CASSLGTGYNSPLHF. CDR3 nucleotide sequence: TGTGCCAGCAGCTTAGGGACAGGGTATAATTCACCCCTCCACTTT.